The 5 T cell receptor beta chains listed next were all sequenced from one sample in a study of T-cell reconstitution after alpha-beta-depleted transplantation in children. Construction of the TCRbeta library involved unique molecular identifiers. In TCRdb, the PCR reads were re-called with MiXCR into one record per CDR3 protein. The sample lists more than 200,000 distinct CDR3 sequences, over 20% occurring once. The sample consisted of PBMCs, taken before TCRalphabeta/CD19-depleted stem cell transplant. These receptors originate from a girl aged 2 to 10 with Fanconi anemia, due to receive a stem cell transplant.

Details on this clonotype: A read error may produce the germline difference seen at one junction end. This rearrangement joins TRBV28 to TRBJ2-1, with TRBD2 as a possible D gene (6 bases). CDR3 length: 15 residues. Germline CDR1 is MDHEN and CDR2 is SYDVKM. The CDR3 sequence is CASSLWTTSYNEQFF. CDR3 nucleotides: TGTGCCAGCAGCTTATGGACTACCTCCTACAATGAGCAGTTCTTC.

This clonotype was recorded a few times. J is TRBJ2-7 and V is TRBV11-2, with 13 bases identical to TRBD2. CDR1 SGHAT and CDR2 FQNNGV come from the germline V gene. Trimming removed 2 bases from V and 10 bases from J; junction bases left unmatched: 14. This CDR3 spans 17 amino acids. The CDR3: CASSLRRYGTSGNSQYF. CDR3 DNA: TGTGCCAGCAGCTTACGAAGATACGGGACTAGCGGGAATAGTCAGTACTTC.

This clonotype was found many times. V gene TRBV30 combines with J gene TRBJ2-1, with 8 bases matching TRBD1. Germline V gene data show CDR1 as GTSNPN and CDR2 as SVGIG (reference sequence). Trimming took 5 bases from V and 4 from J; bases not matched to a gene: 7. This CDR3 is built from 14 residues. DNA of the CDR3: TGTGCCTGGTTACAGGGGGATACTTACAATGAGCAGTTCTTC. Encoded protein: CAWLQGDTYNEQFF.

V gene TRBV6-6 combines with J gene TRBJ2-1; tentatively, D is TRBD1 (5 bases). V was clipped by 4 bases and J by 7 bases, with 11 bases between them. CDR1 is MNHNY and CDR2 is SVGAGI in the germline V gene (reference sequence). This CDR3 region has 13 residues. The CDR3 sequence is CASSLGEMNEQFF. In nucleotides, the CDR3 is TGTGCCAGCAGTTTAGGGGAAATGAATGAGCAGTTCTTC.

This clonotype was counted ten times or more. The rearrangement joins TRBV7-3 to TRBJ2-1, with TRBD2 identical over 14 bases. The germline V gene has CDR1 SGHTA and CDR2 FQGTGA. This CDR3 comprises 17 residues. Losses at the gene ends were 5 bases for V and 5 bases for J; bases not matched to a gene: 8. As DNA, the CDR3 is TGTGCCAGCAGCCGGGGACTAGCGGGAGAATTGGACAATGAGCAGTTCTTC. As protein: CASSRGLAGELDNEQFF.